This is a list of T cell receptor beta chains from one sample in a study of CD8 T cells in ankylosing spondylitis. TCRdb fed the 5' RACE reads into MiXCR, producing one record per CDR3 protein. The sample comprises under 170,000 distinct CDR3 sequences, more than 40% of which are singletons, and 12% to 15% rests with the top ten. Sequencing used synovial fluid, either unsorted or a sorted T cell fraction (not recorded which). These receptors all come from a male donor with ankylosing spondylitis. Both conserved end residues are part of each CDR3. The D gene is left open where the match is weak. The size of a clone is reported for some rows only, either as once, few or many, or as a class for expanded clones.

>TRBV12-3/TRBV12-4|once|TRBJ1-5|.
TGTGCCAGCAGTTCCTCTTTCTATCAGCCCCAGCATTTT
CASSSSFYQPQHF
>TRBV20-1|few|TRBJ2-1|TRBD2
TGCAGTGCTAGGACTAGCGGGGGGGCTAACGGTGAGCAGTTCTTC
CSARTSGGANGEQFF
>TRBV2|few|TRBJ2-1|TRBD1
TGTGCCAGCTACCCCCGGACAGGGAGGCCAATATTCGATGAGCAGTTCTTC
CASYPRTGRPIFDEQFF
>TRBV7-4|.|TRBJ1-1|.
TGTGCCAGCATTGTGGAGGGAGAACGTACTTCCGAAGCTTTCTTT
CASIVEGERTSEAFF
>TRBV7-9|.|TRBJ1-6|.
TGTGCCAGCAGCTTAGCGGGGGGCTACAGGTCACCCCTCCACTTT
CASSLAGGYRSPLHF
>TRBV10-3|.|TRBJ2-1|.
TGTGCCATCAGGGGGGGAGGCTACAATGAGCAGTTCTTC
CAIRGGGYNEQFF
>TRBV5-1|.|TRBJ1-2|.
TGCGCCAGCAGCCTTCACAGGTTTGACTATGGCTACACCTTC
CASSLHRFDYGYTF
>TRBV20-1|many|TRBJ2-3|.
TGCAGTGCTAAACTGTTGGGGGACCTACACCCGGATACGCAGTATTTT
CSAKLLGDLHPDTQYF
>TRBV11-2|many|TRBJ2-7|.
TGTGCCAGCAGCTTAGTTCCGCCGGACCACCCCTACGAGCAGTACTTC
CASSLVPPDHPYEQYF
>TRBV15|.|TRBJ2-2|.
TGTGCCACCAGCAGAGATGAAGGGGGGACCGGGGAGCTGTTTTTT
CATSRDEGGTGELFF
>TRBV14|few|TRBJ1-2|TRBD1
TGTGCCAGCAGCCGGAGGGACAGATTCTATGGCTACACCTTC
CASSRRDRFYGYTF
>TRBV29-1|.|TRBJ1-2|.
TGCAGCGTAGCGGACACCGCGGGCTACACCTTC
CSVADTAGYTF
>TRBV2|.|TRBJ2-3|TRBD1
TGTGCCAAGTCCGGGACAGGGCTCACAGATACGCAGTATTTT
CAKSGTGLTDTQYF
>TRBV6-2/TRBV6-3|few|TRBJ2-5|TRBD2
TGTGCCAGCACCTCGACTAGCCCCTCAGAGACCCAGTACTTC
CASTSTSPSETQYF